This entry concerns a single T cell receptor beta chain. The sample comes from a study of neoadjuvant anti-PD-1 for oral cavity cancer. The overall study: Patients mostly received three to four biweekly nivolumab doses at 3 mg/kg before surgery. Non-progressing patients received a fourth nivolumab dose near day 43, then surgery on days 50-56.

TCRdb's copy holds only in-frame clones and misses some; the assay was immunoSEQ multiplex PCR. Counted here are tens of thousands of clones, about four fifths occurring once; the ten biggest clones make up 3% to 4%. This clonotype was sampled from a person aged 35-79 years with oral cavity squamous cell carcinoma. Source: PBMCs, taken before nivolumab (anti-PD-1) treatment.

The CDR3 spells CASSDSRILKYEQFF. CDR3 DNA: TGTGCCAGCAGCGATTCTAGGATCCTCAAGTATGAGCAGTTCTTC. The V call is TRBV7-9, the J call TRBJ2-1, with D unclear. CDR1 and CDR2 from the germline V gene are SEHNR and FQNEAQ (reference sequence). V was cut by 5 bases and J by 8 bases, with 19 bases left in between. The CDR3 is made up of 15 amino acids.